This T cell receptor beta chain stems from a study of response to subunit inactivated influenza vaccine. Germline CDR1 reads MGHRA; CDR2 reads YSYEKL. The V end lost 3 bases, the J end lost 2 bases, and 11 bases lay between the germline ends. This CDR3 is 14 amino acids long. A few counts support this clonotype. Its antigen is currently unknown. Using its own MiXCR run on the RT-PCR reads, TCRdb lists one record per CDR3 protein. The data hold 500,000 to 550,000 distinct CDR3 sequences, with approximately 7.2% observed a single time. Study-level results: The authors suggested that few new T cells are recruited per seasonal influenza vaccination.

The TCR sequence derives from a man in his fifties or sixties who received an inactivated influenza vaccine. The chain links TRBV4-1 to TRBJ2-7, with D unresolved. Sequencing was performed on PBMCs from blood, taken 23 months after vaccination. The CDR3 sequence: CASSQSLGAYEQYF. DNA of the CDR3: TGCGCCAGCAGCCAGTCCCTTGGGGCCTACGAGCAGTACTTC.